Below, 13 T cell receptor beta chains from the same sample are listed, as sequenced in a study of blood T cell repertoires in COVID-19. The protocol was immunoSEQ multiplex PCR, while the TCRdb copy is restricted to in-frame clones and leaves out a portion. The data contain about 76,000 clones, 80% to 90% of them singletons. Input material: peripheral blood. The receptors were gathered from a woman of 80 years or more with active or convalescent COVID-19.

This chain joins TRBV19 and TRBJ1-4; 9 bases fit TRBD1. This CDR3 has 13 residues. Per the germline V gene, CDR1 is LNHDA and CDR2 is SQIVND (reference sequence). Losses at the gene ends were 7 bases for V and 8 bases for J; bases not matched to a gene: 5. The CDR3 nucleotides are TGTGCCAGTAACAGGGGGCAAACGGAAAAACTGTTTTTT. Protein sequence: CASNRGQTEKLFF.

The CDR3 DNA is TGTGCCAGCAGCGTAGGCAACGGGGAGTCGGGCTACACCTTC. This gives the protein CASSVGNGESGYTF. The chain employs TRBV9 and TRBJ1-2; D is undetermined. This CDR3 region has 14 residues. Germline values: CDR1 SGDLS, CDR2 YYNGEE. Trimming took 0 bases from V and 8 from J, leaving 14 bases between them.

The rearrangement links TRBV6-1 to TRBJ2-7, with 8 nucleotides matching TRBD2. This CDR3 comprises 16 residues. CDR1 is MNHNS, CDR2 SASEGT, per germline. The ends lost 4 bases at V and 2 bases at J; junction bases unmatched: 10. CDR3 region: CASSAYSGTRAYEQYF. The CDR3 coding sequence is TGTGCCAGCAGTGCATACTCCGGGACTAGAGCCTACGAGCAGTACTTC.

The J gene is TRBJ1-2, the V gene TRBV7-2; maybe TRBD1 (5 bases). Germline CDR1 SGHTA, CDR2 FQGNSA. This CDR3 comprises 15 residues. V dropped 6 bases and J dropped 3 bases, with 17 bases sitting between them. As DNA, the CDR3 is TGTGCCAGCAGACTGACCGGGGGTTTGGACTATGGCTACACCTTC. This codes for CASRLTGGLDYGYTF.

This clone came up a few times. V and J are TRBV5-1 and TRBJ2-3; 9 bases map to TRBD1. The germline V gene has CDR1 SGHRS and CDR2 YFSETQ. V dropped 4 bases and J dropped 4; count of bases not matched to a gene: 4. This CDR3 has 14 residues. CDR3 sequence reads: CASSTGQGSDTQYF. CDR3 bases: TGCGCCAGCAGCACGGGACAGGGCTCAGATACGCAGTATTTT.

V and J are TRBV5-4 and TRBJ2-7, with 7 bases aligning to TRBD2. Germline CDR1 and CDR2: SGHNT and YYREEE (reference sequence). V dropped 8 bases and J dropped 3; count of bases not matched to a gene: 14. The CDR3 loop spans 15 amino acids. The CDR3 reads CASIRTRDTRYEQYF. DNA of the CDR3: TGTGCCAGTATAAGGACTAGAGATACCCGCTACGAGCAGTACTTC.

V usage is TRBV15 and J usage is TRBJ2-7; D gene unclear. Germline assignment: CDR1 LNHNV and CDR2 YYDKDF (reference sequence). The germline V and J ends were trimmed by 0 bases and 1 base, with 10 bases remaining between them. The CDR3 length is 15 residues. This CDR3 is CATSRDNSISYEQYF. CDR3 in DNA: TGTGCCACCAGCAGAGACAACAGCATTTCCTACGAGCAGTACTTC.

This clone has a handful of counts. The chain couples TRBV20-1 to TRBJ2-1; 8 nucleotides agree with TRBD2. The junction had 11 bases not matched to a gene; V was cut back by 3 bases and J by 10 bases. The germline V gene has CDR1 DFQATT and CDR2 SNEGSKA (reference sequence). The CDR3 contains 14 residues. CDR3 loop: CSASALGGEAEQFF. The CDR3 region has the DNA TGCAGTGCTAGTGCTCTCGGGGGGGAGGCGGAGCAGTTCTTC.

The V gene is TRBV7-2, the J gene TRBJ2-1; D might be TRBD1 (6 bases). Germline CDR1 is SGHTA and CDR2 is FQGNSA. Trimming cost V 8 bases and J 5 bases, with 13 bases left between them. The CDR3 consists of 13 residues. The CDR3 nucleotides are TGTGCCAGCGGCAGGGGACCGAACAATGAGCAGTTCTTC. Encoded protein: CASGRGPNNEQFF.

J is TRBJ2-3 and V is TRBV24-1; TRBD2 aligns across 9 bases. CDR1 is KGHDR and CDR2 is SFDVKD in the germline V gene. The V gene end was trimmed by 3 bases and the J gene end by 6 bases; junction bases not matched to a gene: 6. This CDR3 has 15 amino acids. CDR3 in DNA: TGTGCCACCAGTGATACCACTAGCGGGCGGGATACGCAGTATTTT. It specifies CATSDTTSGRDTQYF.

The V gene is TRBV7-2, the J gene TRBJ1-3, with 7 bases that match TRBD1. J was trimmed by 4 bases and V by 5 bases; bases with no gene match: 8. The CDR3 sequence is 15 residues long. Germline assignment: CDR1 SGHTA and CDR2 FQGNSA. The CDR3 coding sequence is TGTGCCAGCAGCCCCCTACAGGGGATCGGAAACACCATATATTTT. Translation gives CASSPLQGIGNTIYF.

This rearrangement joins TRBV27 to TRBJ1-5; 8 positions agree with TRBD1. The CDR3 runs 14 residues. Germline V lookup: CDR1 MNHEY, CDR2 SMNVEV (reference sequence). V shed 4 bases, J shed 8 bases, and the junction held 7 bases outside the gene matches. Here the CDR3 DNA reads TGTGCCAGCAGTTCCAGACAGGGGTGGGAGCCCCAGCATTTT. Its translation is CASSSRQGWEPQHF.

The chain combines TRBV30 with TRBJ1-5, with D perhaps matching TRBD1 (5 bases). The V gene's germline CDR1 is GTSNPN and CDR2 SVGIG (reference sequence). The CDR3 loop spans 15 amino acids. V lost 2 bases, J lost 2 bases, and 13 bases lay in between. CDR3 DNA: TGTGCCTGGAGTAATACAGGTGATGGCAATCAGCCCCAGCATTTT. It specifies CAWSNTGDGNQPQHF.